These 13 T cell receptor beta chains were sequenced from one sample in a study of blood T cell repertoires in COVID-19. The table came from immunoSEQ multiplex PCR; TCRdb's copy has only in-frame clones and leaves some out. The sample lists under 200,000 clones; 60% to 85% were seen once. Sequencing input: peripheral blood. The receptors come from a woman aged 60-75 years with COVID-19, enrolled during active disease.

The chain employs TRBV5-1 and TRBJ2-1; 8 nucleotides agree with TRBD1. This CDR3 spans 15 amino acids. Germline CDR1 reads SGHRS; CDR2 reads YFSETQ. The V gene end was trimmed by 1 base and the J gene end by 4 bases; junction bases not matched to a gene: 4. CDR3 region: CASSLTGQAYNEQFF. The DNA of the CDR3 is TGCGCCAGCAGCTTGACGGGACAGGCTTACAATGAGCAGTTCTTC.

This sequence joins TRBV15 and TRBJ1-3, with 10 bases fitting TRBD1. The J segment lost 5 bases and the V segment lost 0 bases, leaving 1 base of the junction unmatched. From germline, CDR1 is LNHNV and CDR2 YYDKDF (reference sequence). This CDR3 region has 15 residues. CDR3 sequence (DNA): TGTGCCACCAGCAGAGAGACAGGGGGCCGAAACACCATATATTTT. It yields the protein CATSRETGGRNTIYF.

This clone has ten or more counts. The V call is TRBV5-1, the J call TRBJ1-5, with 7 positions matching TRBD1. From germline, CDR1 is SGHRS and CDR2 YFSETQ. Trimming at V came to 1 base and at J to 2 bases, leaving 0 bases not matched to a gene. The CDR3 is 14 residues long. The CDR3 nucleotides read TGCGCCAGCAGCTTGACAGGGGGCAATCAGCCCCAGCATTTT. The encoded protein is CASSLTGGNQPQHF.

This clone was recorded a few times. This chain uses TRBV7-9 with TRBJ1-1; a weak D match, TRBD1 (5 bases). V lost 1 base and J 0 bases, leaving 12 bases between the germline ends. This CDR3 contains 16 residues. Per the germline V gene, CDR1 is SEHNR and CDR2 is FQNEAQ (reference sequence). The CDR3 sequence is CASSLDWSRVNTEAFF. Written as DNA, the CDR3 is TGTGCCAGCAGCTTAGATTGGAGCAGGGTGAACACTGAAGCTTTCTTT.

The chain links TRBV28 to TRBJ1-1; 7 bases are a match to TRBD1. The germline gives CDR1 MDHEN, CDR2 SYDVKM. The CDR3 consists of 15 residues. J lost 0 bases, V lost 5 bases, and 6 bases had no gene match. This CDR3 reads CASSQQGQMNTEAFF. The DNA of the CDR3 is TGTGCCAGCAGTCAACAGGGACAGATGAACACTGAAGCTTTCTTT.

The chain recombines TRBV28 with TRBJ2-7; 11 nucleotides align to TRBD2. The V and J ends lost 8 bases and 4 bases, in that order; junction bases with no gene match: 13. This CDR3 is 16 amino acids long. Per germline, CDR1 MDHEN and CDR2 SYDVKM. The CDR3 sequence: CASGGGTSGELYEQYV. The CDR3 nucleotides read TGTGCCAGCGGGGGGGGGACTAGCGGCGAACTTTACGAGCAGTACGTC.

This clone was observed a handful of times. This chain connects TRBV28 to TRBJ2-7; tentative D call: TRBD1 (6 bases). The CDR3 length is 16 residues. From germline, CDR1 is MDHEN and CDR2 SYDVKM. Trimming took off 3 bases at V and 3 bases at J, with 18 bases between the two ends. CDR3 sequence reads: CASSFAGTPLLYEQYV. Written as DNA, the CDR3 is TGTGCCAGCAGTTTCGCCGGGACACCCCTCCTCTACGAGCAGTACGTC.

The V gene is TRBV20-1, the J gene TRBJ2-5; 7 bases line up with TRBD2. The junction had 0 bases not matched to a gene; V was cut back by 6 bases and J by 2 bases. Germline lookup yields CDR1 DFQATT and CDR2 SNEGSKA (reference sequence). The CDR3 is 11 amino acids. The CDR3 sequence is CSAGRQETQYF. As DNA, the CDR3 is TGCAGTGCCGGGAGGCAAGAGACCCAGTACTTC.

The rearrangement links TRBV28 to TRBJ1-5; a weak D match, TRBD1 (5 bases). Germline V gene lookup returns CDR1 MDHEN and CDR2 SYDVKM. CDR3 length: 16 residues. V was cut by 6 bases and J by 1 base, with 16 bases left in between. CDR3 coding DNA: TGTGCCAGCAGCTCCCCGGTCGGGGGAAGCAATCAGCCCCAGCATTTT. This translates into CASSSPVGGSNQPQHF.

The chain joins TRBV18 to TRBJ2-1; TRBD1 might be the D (6 bases). The CDR3 has 15 residues. Germline lookup yields CDR1 KGHSH and CDR2 LQKENI. Trimming shortened V by 3 bases and J by 5 bases, and 14 bases separated the two germline ends. The CDR3 loop is CASSPPAGGNNEQFF. The DNA of the CDR3 is TGTGCCAGCTCACCCCCAGCTGGGGGCAACAATGAGCAGTTCTTC.

This rearrangement joins TRBV10-1 to TRBJ2-2, with a weak D call TRBD2 (6 bases). The CDR3 totals 14 residues. The ends were cut back, 4 bases at V and 2 bases at J, with 8 bases in the middle. Germline V gives CDR1 WNHNN, CDR2 SYGVQD (reference sequence). The CDR3: CASSARDNTGELFF. CDR3 nucleotide sequence: TGCGCCAGCAGTGCGCGGGACAACACCGGGGAGCTGTTTTTT.

This rearrangement joins TRBV10-3 to TRBJ2-4, with a possible D match to TRBD1 (6 bases). CDR3 size: 16 residues. The germline V and J ends were trimmed by 0 bases and 1 base, with 10 bases remaining between them. Germline V gene sequence: CDR1 ENHRY, CDR2 SYGVKD. CDR3 in amino acids: CAISESQGMAKNIQYF. CDR3 DNA sequence: TGTGCCATCAGTGAGTCCCAGGGGATGGCCAAAAACATTCAGTACTTC.

J is TRBJ2-1 and V is TRBV28; D is undetermined. Trimming removed 7 bases at V and 7 bases at J, with 11 bases between. This CDR3 has 12 residues. Looked up from germline, CDR1 is MDHEN and CDR2 is SYDVKM. The CDR3 loop is CASNPKTNEQFF. DNA for the CDR3: TGTGCCAGCAACCCTAAGACAAATGAGCAGTTCTTC.